This T cell receptor (beta chain) was sequenced for a study of blood T cell repertoires in COVID-19. Study details: Material from acute and convalescent COVID-19 was sourced from the United States, Italy and Spain. PBMCs, B-cell-depleted T cells, or T cells provided the cDNA or gDNA that made up the material.

Original handling: Amplifying reference gene primers gave estimates of nucleated cell counts. Sequencing was performed with immunoSEQ multiplex PCR; in TCRdb, only in-frame clones are kept and a portion is missing. The V and J calls and the clone size are those of that table, but D and trimming were determined from the DNA. Of approximately 210,000 clones listed, under 85% were seen once; the top ten hold about 7.8%. A Seattle source enrolled patients during active infection and followed them longitudinally. The sample taken for sequencing was peripheral blood. The sequence was obtained from an elderly woman with COVID-19, enrolled during active disease.

The CDR3 sequence: CASWPDGGRDTQYF. The DNA for the CDR3 is TGTGCCAGCTGGCCGGATGGAGGGCGCGATACGCAGTATTTT. The chain is built from TRBV6-8 and TRBJ2-3, with a tentative D call TRBD2 (6 bases). V was clipped by 8 bases and J by 6 bases, with 18 bases between them. CDR1 and CDR2 (germline): MNHGY, SAAAGT. The CDR3 is 14 amino acids.